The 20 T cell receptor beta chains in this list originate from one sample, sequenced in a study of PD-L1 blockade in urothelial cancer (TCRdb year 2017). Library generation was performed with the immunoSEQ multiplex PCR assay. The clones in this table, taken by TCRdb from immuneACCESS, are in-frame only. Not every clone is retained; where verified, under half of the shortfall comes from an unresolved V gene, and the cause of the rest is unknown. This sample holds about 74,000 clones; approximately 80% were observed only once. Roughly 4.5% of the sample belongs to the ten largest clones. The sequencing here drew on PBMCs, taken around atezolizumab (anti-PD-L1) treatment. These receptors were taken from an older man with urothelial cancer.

CDR3 bases: TGTGCCAGCAACCTAGCGGGAGATAAGTACGAGCAGTACTTC. It yields the protein CASNLAGDKYEQYF. The chain combines TRBV2 with TRBJ2-7, with 10 nucleotides matching TRBD2. V was pared by 7 bases and J by 4 bases, with 7 bases of the junction left unmatched. Germline CDR1 is SNHLY and CDR2 is FYNNEI. The CDR3 spans 14 residues. The full variable domain, completed using reference TRBV2 and TRBJ2-7, is EPEVTQTPSHQVTQMGQEVILRCVPISNHLYFYWYRQILGQKVEFLVSFYNNEISEKSEIFDDQFSVERPDGSNFTLKIRSTKLEDSAMYFCASNLAGDKYEQYFGPGTRLTVT.

CDR3 region: CAISDVWASYEQYF. CDR3 sequence (DNA): TGTGCCATCAGTGATGTCTGGGCCTCCTACGAGCAGTACTTC. The J gene is TRBJ2-7, the V gene TRBV10-3, with no clear D. Trimming stripped 3 bases from V and 0 bases from J, with 9 bases between. Germline V gene lookup returns CDR1 ENHRY and CDR2 SYGVKD. The CDR3 covers 14 residues.

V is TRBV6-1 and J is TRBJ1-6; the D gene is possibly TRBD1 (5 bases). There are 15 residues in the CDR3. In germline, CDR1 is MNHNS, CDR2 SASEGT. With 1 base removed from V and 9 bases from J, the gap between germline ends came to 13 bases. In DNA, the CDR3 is TGTGCCAGCAGTGAAGTAGAAGGGGTTACTTCACCCCTCCACTTT. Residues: CASSEVEGVTSPLHF.

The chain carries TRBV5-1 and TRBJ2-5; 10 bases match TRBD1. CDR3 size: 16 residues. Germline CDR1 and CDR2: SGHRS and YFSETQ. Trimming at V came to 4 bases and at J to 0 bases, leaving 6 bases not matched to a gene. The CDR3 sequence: CASSPGTGVYQETQYF. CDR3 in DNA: TGCGCCAGCAGCCCCGGGACAGGGGTCTACCAAGAGACCCAGTACTTC.

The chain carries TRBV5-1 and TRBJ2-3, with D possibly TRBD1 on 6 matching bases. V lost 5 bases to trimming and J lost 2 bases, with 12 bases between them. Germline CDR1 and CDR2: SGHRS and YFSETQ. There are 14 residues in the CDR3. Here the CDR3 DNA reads TGCGCCAGCAGTTCTGGGGGCTTCACAGATACGCAGTATTTT. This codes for CASSSGGFTDTQYF.

CDR3 DNA: TGTGCCAGCAGCGTAGCTACTAGCGGGAGGGCCGCAGATACGCAGTATTTT. Residues: CASSVATSGRAADTQYF. The chain couples TRBV9 to TRBJ2-3; TRBD2 aligns across 13 bases. Trimming took 0 bases from V and 4 from J; bases not matched to a gene: 5. Germline V gives CDR1 SGDLS, CDR2 YYNGEE. The CDR3 length is 17 residues.

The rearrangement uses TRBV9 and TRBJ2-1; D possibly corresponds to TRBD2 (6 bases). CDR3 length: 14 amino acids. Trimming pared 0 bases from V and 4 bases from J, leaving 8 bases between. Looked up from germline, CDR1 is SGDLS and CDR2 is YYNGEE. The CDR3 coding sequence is TGTGCCAGCAGCGTAGTTAGCGGTTACAATGAGCAGTTCTTC. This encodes CASSVVSGYNEQFF.

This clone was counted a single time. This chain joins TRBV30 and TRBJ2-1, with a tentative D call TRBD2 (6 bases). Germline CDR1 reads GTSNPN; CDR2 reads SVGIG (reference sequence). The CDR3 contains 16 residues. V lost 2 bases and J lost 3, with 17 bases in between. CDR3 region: CAWSPNRSGYYNEQFF. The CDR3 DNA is TGTGCCTGGAGTCCGAACCGAAGCGGGTACTACAATGAGCAGTTCTTC. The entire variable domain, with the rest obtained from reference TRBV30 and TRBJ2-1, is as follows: SQTIHQWPATLVQPVGSPLSLECTVEGTSNPNLYWYRQAAGRGLQLLFYSVGIGQISSEVPQNLSASRPQDRQFILSSKKLLLSDSGFYLCAWSPNRSGYYNEQFFGPGTRLTVL.

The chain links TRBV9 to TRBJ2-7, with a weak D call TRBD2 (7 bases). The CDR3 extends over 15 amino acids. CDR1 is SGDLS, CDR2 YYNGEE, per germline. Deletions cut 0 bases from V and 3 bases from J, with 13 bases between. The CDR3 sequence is CASSVEGGGGYEQYF. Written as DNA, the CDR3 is TGTGCCAGCAGCGTAGAAGGGGGAGGGGGCTACGAGCAGTACTTC. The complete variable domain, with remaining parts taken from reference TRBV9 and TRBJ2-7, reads DSGVTQTPKHLITATGQRVTLRCSPRSGDLSVYWYQQSLDQGLQFLIQYYNGEERAKGNILERFSAQQFPDLHSELNLSSLELGDSALYFCASSVEGGGGYEQYFGPGTRLTVT.

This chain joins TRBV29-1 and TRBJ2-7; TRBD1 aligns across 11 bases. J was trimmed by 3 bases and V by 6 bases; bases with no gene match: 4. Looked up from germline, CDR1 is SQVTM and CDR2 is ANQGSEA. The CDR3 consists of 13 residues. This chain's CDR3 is CSVRTGGNYEQYF. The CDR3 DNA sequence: TGCAGCGTCCGGACAGGGGGCAACTACGAGCAGTACTTC.

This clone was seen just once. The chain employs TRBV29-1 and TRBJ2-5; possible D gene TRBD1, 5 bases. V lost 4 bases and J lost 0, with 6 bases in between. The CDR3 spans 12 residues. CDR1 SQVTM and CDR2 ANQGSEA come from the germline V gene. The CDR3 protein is CSVATDQETQYF. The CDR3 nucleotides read TGCAGCGTTGCGACAGACCAAGAGACCCAGTACTTC.

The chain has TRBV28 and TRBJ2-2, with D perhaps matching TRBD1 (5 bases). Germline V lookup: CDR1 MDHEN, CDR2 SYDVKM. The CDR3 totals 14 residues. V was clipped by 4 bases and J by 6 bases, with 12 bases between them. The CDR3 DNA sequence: TGTGCCAGCAGTTCTTACAGGCTGGCCGGGGAGCTGTTTTTT. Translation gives CASSSYRLAGELFF.

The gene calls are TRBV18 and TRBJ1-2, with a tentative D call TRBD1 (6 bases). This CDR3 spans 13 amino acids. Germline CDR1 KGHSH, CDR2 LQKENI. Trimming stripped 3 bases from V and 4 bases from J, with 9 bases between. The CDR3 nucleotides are TGTGCCAGCTCACCCCGGGACACCTATGGCTACACCTTC. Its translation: CASSPRDTYGYTF.

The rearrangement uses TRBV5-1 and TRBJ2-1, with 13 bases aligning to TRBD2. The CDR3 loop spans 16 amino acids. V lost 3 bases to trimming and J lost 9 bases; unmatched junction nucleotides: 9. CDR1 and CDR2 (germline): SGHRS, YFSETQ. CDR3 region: CASSYGLAGAGGEQFF. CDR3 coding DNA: TGCGCCAGCAGCTATGGACTAGCGGGAGCCGGAGGTGAGCAGTTCTTC.

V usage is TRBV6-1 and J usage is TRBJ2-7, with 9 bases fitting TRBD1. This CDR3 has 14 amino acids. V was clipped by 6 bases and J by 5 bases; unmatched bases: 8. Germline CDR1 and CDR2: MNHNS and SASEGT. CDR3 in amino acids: CASRSGQGPHEQYF. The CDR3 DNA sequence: TGTGCCAGCAGGTCGGGACAGGGTCCCCACGAGCAGTACTTC.

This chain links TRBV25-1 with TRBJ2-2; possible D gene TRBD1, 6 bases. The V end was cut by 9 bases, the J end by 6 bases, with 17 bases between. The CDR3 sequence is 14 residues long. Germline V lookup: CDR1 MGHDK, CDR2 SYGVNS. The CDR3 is CASSAGAVSGELFF. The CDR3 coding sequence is TGTGCCAGTTCCGCAGGGGCAGTATCCGGGGAGCTGTTTTTT.

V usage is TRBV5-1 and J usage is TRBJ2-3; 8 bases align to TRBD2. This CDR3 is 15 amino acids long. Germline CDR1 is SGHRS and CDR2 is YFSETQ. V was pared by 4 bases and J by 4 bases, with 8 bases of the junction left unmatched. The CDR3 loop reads CASSPTGGPADTQYF. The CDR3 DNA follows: TGCGCCAGCAGCCCCACGGGAGGGCCGGCAGATACGCAGTATTTT.

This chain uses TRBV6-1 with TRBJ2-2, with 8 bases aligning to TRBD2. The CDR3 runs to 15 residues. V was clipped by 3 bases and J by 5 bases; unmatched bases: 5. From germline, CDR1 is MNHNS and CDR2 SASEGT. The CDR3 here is CASSEERGRTGELFF. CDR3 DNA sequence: TGTGCCAGCAGTGAGGAGCGGGGGCGGACCGGGGAGCTGTTTTTT.

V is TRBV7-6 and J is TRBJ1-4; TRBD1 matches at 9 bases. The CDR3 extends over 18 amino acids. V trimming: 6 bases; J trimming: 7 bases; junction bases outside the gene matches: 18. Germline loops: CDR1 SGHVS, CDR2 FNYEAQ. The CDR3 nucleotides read TGTGCCAGCAGGGAGGGACAGGGAAAAGGGTTGTCCGGTGAAAAACTGTTTTTT. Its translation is CASREGQGKGLSGEKLFF.

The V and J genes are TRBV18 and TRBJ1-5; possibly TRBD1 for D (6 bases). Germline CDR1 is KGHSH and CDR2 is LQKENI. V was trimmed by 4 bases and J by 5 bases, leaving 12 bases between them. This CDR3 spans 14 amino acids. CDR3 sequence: CASSLLDSDQPQHF. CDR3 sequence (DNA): TGTGCCAGCTCACTATTGGACAGTGATCAGCCCCAGCATTTT. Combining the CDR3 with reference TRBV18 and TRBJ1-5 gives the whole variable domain NAGVMQNPRHLVRRRGQEARLRCSPMKGHSHVYWYRQLPEEGLKFMVYLQKENIIDESGMPKERFSAEFPKEGPSILRIQQVVRGDSAAYFCASSLLDSDQPQHFGDGTRLSIL.